The clone carrying this T cell receptor (beta chain) counts as large (0.1 to 1%). The sample belongs to a study of blood T cell repertoires in COVID-19. Germline V gene lookup returns CDR1 SGDLS and CDR2 YYNGEE. V dropped 3 bases and J dropped 6; count of bases not matched to a gene: 10. This CDR3 has 16 residues. Original processing methods: Estimates of nucleated cell counts were drawn from the amplification of reference gene primers. Measured with immunoSEQ multiplex PCR; TCRdb has only the in-frame clones, and not every one. The D gene and trimming were derived from the DNA, and the V and J assignments and clone size from that table. The table records roughly 63,000 clones, 89% of them present only once.

Sequencing input: peripheral blood. This TCR was sampled from a man aged 50 to 59 with active COVID-19. V and J are TRBV9 and TRBJ2-2; 8 nucleotides align to TRBD2. The CDR3 DNA reads as TGTGCCAGCAGCGAAACGGGACTAGAGGTTTCCGGGGAGCTGTTTTTT. Its translation is CASSETGLEVSGELFF. The full variable domain, its missing parts supplied by reference TRBV9 and TRBJ2-2, is DSGVTQTPKHLITATGQRVTLRCSPRSGDLSVYWYQQSLDQGLQFLIQYYNGEERAKGNILERFSAQQFPDLHSELNLSSLELGDSALYFCASSETGLEVSGELFFGEGSRLTVL.